The 25 T cell receptor beta chains listed next were all sequenced from one sample in a study of T cell clonality in common variable immunodeficiency. Profiling relied on immunoSEQ multiplex PCR, and the TCRdb table lists in-frame clones only, not all of them. The sample has about 60,000 clones, none seen only once; the top ten hold about 1.8%. What was sequenced was peripheral blood mononuclear cells. These receptors were obtained from a person aged 18 to 70 in good health.

Many counts were recorded for this clone. With the read ending 3 residues before the CDR3 end, the germline J gene is used to fill in that end. V gene TRBV19 combines with J gene TRBJ2-2; maybe TRBD1 (5 bases). The CDR3 is made up of 16 amino acids. The germline gives CDR1 LNHDA, CDR2 SQIVND (reference sequence). With 1 base removed from V and 4 bases from J, the gap between germline ends came to 13 bases. Incomplete CDR3 DNA: TGTGCCAGTAGTATAGTGTCCCAGGGTGGCACCGGGGAG. It specifies CASSIVSQGGTGE. The entire CDR3 protein is CASSIVSQGGTGELFF.

This clone occurred many times. The read halts 3 residues ahead of the CDR3 end, with the missing end drawn from the germline J gene. The J gene is TRBJ2-3, the V gene TRBV5-1, with 9 bases fitting TRBD1. With V trimmed by 2 bases and J by 7 bases, 5 bases remained unmatched. The CDR3 is made up of 14 amino acids. Germline V CDR1 and CDR2: SGHRS, YFSETQ. The sequenced part of the CDR3 DNA is TGCGCCAGCAGCTTCGGGACAGGGCTGAATACG. Protein product: CASSFGTGLNT. The entire CDR3 protein is CASSFGTGLNTQYF.

This clone has at least ten counts. The read stops 3 residues short of the end of the CDR3; the missing end is completed from the germline J gene. This chain uses TRBV30 with TRBJ1-1; D might be TRBD1 (6 bases). Germline-derived CDR1 and CDR2 are GTSNPN and SVGIG (reference sequence). Trimming took 3 bases from V and 2 from J, leaving 10 bases between them. There are 13 residues in the CDR3. The CDR3 DNA, read in part, is TGTGCCTGGAGCGGACAGCGAAACACTGAA. Translated: CAWSGQRNTE. The CDR3, in full, reads CAWSGQRNTEAFF.

This clone was recorded at least ten times. The read comes to an end 3 residues before the CDR3 does, leaving the germline J gene to fill in the end. V usage is TRBV7-2 and J usage is TRBJ1-1; a weak D match, TRBD1 (5 bases). The germline V and J ends were trimmed by 1 base and 5 bases, with 8 bases remaining between them. The CDR3 has 13 residues. Germline V lookup: CDR1 SGHTA, CDR2 FQGNSA. Partial CDR3 DNA: TGTGCCAGCAGCTTAGTGGGGCGTACTGAA. Its protein product is CASSLVGRTE. The full CDR3 reads CASSLVGRTEAFF.

This clone was counted at least ten times. The sequenced fragment ends 3 residues before the CDR3 boundary, so the rest is inferred from the germline J gene. The chain uses TRBV5-6 and TRBJ2-3, with 10 bases that match TRBD1. Per the germline V gene, CDR1 is SGHDT and CDR2 is YYEEEE. The CDR3 runs to 14 residues. V shed 4 bases, J shed 4 bases, and the junction held 3 bases outside the gene matches. Partial CDR3 DNA: TGTGCCAGCAGCCTCGGACAGGGGGCAGATACG. Encoded protein: CASSLGQGADT. The full CDR3 sequence reads CASSLGQGADTQYF.

This clone occurred many times. The read terminates 3 residues before the CDR3 end, so the remaining end is supplied by the germline J gene. This chain links TRBV7-8 with TRBJ2-3, with D perhaps matching TRBD2 (5 bases). The CDR3 length is 14 residues. The germline gives CDR1 SGHVS, CDR2 FQNEAQ. The V end lost 8 bases, the J end lost 2 bases, and 14 bases lay between the germline ends. The part of the CDR3 DNA that was read is TGTGCCAGCCGACCACAGACTACCACAGATACG. Its translation is CASRPQTTTDT. The complete CDR3 sequence is CASRPQTTTDTQYF.

The sample holds many counts of this clone. The read gets to within 3 residues of the CDR3 end, and the germline J gene fills in the rest. The chain employs TRBV7-9 and TRBJ1-1; a possible D gene is TRBD1 (5 bases). The length of the CDR3 is 15 residues. V was trimmed by 2 bases and J by 5 bases, leaving 15 bases between them. CDR1 SEHNR and CDR2 FQNEAQ come from the germline V gene (reference sequence). The chain's CDR3 is CASSLKRHRGTEAFF. CDR3 bases read: TGTGCCAGCAGCTTAAAACGGCATCGGGGGACTGAA.

This clone occurred many times. The read is 3 residues too short to cover the CDR3 end, so that end is filled in from the germline J gene. The chain recombines TRBV19 with TRBJ1-2, with D tentatively TRBD1 (5 bases). CDR3 size: 13 residues. Trimming took 9 bases from V and 3 from J, leaving 14 bases between them. Germline CDR1 and CDR2: LNHDA and SQIVND (reference sequence). The CDR3 protein is CASRPGGDYGYTF. The part of the CDR3 DNA that was read is TGTGCCAGCCGACCCGGGGGGGACTATGGC. Together with reference TRBV19 and TRBJ1-2, the CDR3 gives the full variable domain: DGGITQSPKYLFRKEGQNVTLSCEQNLNHDAMYWYRQDPGQGLRLIYYSQIVNDFQKGDIAEGYSVSREKKESFPLTVTSAQKNPTAFYLCASRPGGDYGYTFGSGTRLTVV.

This clone appeared many times. The read ends 3 residues shy of where the CDR3 ends; the end is completed using the germline J gene. The rearrangement joins TRBV29-1 to TRBJ2-7; 9 bases map to TRBD1. The germline CDR1 and CDR2 sequences are SQVTM and ANQGSEA. V dropped 6 bases and J dropped 2; count of bases not matched to a gene: 8. The CDR3 loop spans 14 amino acids. The sequenced CDR3 bases are TGCAGCGTCGACGGGACAGGGACCACCTACGAG. It encodes CSVDGTGTTYE. The whole CDR3 protein reads CSVDGTGTTYEQYF.

This clone was counted ten times or more. The read terminates 3 residues ahead of where the CDR3 ends, so the germline J gene completes it. The rearrangement links TRBV20-1 to TRBJ1-5; maybe TRBD1 (6 bases). V was clipped by 5 bases and J by 4 bases, with 15 bases between them. This CDR3 is built from 14 residues. Germline CDR1 is DFQATT and CDR2 is SNEGSKA (reference sequence). Incomplete CDR3 DNA: TGCAGTGCTTCGCCGACTCAGGGGAATCAGCCC. Translated, it gives CSASPTQGNQP. The whole CDR3 region reads CSASPTQGNQPQHF.

This clone showed up many times. The CDR3 goes on 3 residues after the read ends, and that part is filled in from the germline J gene. The rearrangement uses TRBV5-4 and TRBJ1-1; 12 nucleotides match TRBD1. V shed 4 bases, J shed 4 bases, and the junction held 2 bases outside the gene matches. Germline V gene lookup returns CDR1 SGHNT and CDR2 YYREEE (reference sequence). The length of the CDR3 is 14 residues. This CDR3 reads CASSEGQGATEAFF. CDR3 bases read: TGTGCCAGCAGCGAGGGACAGGGGGCCACTGAA.

This clone has ten or more counts. The read terminates 3 residues before the CDR3 end, so the remaining end is supplied by the germline J gene. The rearrangement uses TRBV18 and TRBJ2-3; D ambiguous. V lost 5 bases, J lost 1 base, and 4 bases lay in between. CDR1 and CDR2 (germline): KGHSH, LQKENI. The CDR3 is made up of 12 amino acids. The covered CDR3 bases are TGTGCCAGCTCAAGGGGCACAGATACG. Its protein product is CASSRGTDT. The full CDR3 reads CASSRGTDTQYF.

This clone appeared many times. Sequencing ends 3 residues short of the CDR3 end; the germline J gene provides the rest. The gene calls are TRBV28 and TRBJ1-3; D remains unclear. Trimming stripped 6 bases from V and 5 bases from J, with 8 bases between. The CDR3 length is 12 residues. From germline, CDR1 is MDHEN and CDR2 SYDVKM. The CDR3 bases that were read are TGTGCCAGCAGCCTACCTAGAAACACC. It codes for CASSLPRNT. The full CDR3 protein is CASSLPRNTIYF.

This clone was counted many times. The DNA ends 3 residues before the CDR3 does, and the rest of the CDR3 is filled in from the germline J gene. The chain combines TRBV5-1 with TRBJ1-5; D is possibly TRBD1 (5 bases). This CDR3 is 15 amino acids long. Germline CDR1 is SGHRS and CDR2 is YFSETQ. The germline V and J ends were trimmed by 4 bases and 7 bases, with 18 bases remaining between them. The part of the CDR3 DNA that was read is TGCGCCAGCAGCCCAGAGGCAGGGCTTGGACAGCCC. It is translated as CASSPEAGLGQP. The entire CDR3 reads CASSPEAGLGQPQHF.

This clone was counted ten times or more. The sequenced fragment ends 3 residues before the CDR3 boundary, so the rest is inferred from the germline J gene. This rearrangement joins TRBV15 to TRBJ1-1; a possible D gene is TRBD1 (6 bases). Germline V lookup: CDR1 LNHNV, CDR2 YYDKDF (reference sequence). This CDR3 has 13 amino acids. Trimming cost V 4 bases and J 2 bases, with 8 bases left between them. The CDR3 DNA, read in part, is TGTGCCACCAGCATACAGGGAAACACTGAA. Its translation: CATSIQGNTE. The entire CDR3 protein is CATSIQGNTEAFF.

There are many counts of this clone. The sequenced fragment ends 3 residues before the CDR3 boundary, so the rest is inferred from the germline J gene. The V call is TRBV19, the J call TRBJ2-1; a possible D gene is TRBD1 (6 bases). CDR3 length: 15 residues. From germline, CDR1 is LNHDA and CDR2 SQIVND (reference sequence). Trimming took off 6 bases at V and 6 bases at J, with 18 bases between the two ends. The CDR3: CASSPRNGRGNEQFF. The CDR3 DNA, read in part, is TGTGCCAGTAGCCCTCGTAATGGCAGGGGCAATGAG.

This clone was seen at least ten times. The read ends 3 residues before the CDR3 terminus; that terminus is restored from the germline J gene. The J gene is TRBJ2-7, the V gene TRBV15, with TRBD1 as a possible D gene (6 bases). CDR1 is LNHNV and CDR2 is YYDKDF in the germline V gene (reference sequence). There are 16 residues in the CDR3. V dropped 3 bases and J dropped 0 bases, with 15 bases sitting between them. CDR3 in amino acids: CATSRGQGLSSYEQYF. The covered CDR3 bases are TGTGCCACCAGCAGGGGACAAGGCCTGAGCTCCTACGAG.

This clone was counted ten times or more. The read is 3 residues too short to cover the CDR3 end, so that end is filled in from the germline J gene. This rearrangement joins TRBV5-6 to TRBJ1-2; D is undetermined. This CDR3 comprises 15 residues. CDR1 SGHDT and CDR2 YYEEEE come from the germline V gene. The V end lost 4 bases, the J end lost 0 bases, and 13 bases lay between the germline ends. The sequenced CDR3 bases are TGTGCCAGCAGCCTCCCAGGAATAGCTAACTATGGC. Residues: CASSLPGIANYG. From start to end, the CDR3 is CASSLPGIANYGYTF.

This clone was seen repeatedly, ten times or more. The CDR3 end falls 3 residues outside the read, so it is completed with the germline J gene. This chain links TRBV10-3 with TRBJ1-1, with TRBD1 as a possible D gene (5 bases). The CDR3 spans 14 residues. V lost 10 bases, J lost 3 bases, and 18 bases lay in between. Germline CDR1 reads ENHRY; CDR2 reads SYGVKD. The chain's CDR3 is CATSTSKGDTEAFF. The part of the CDR3 DNA that was read is TGTGCCACTAGTACTTCTAAAGGGGACACTGAA.

This clone was found many times. The CDR3 extends 3 residues past the end of the read, so its final part is completed from the germline J gene. The rearrangement uses TRBV4-1 and TRBJ2-5; a possible D gene is TRBD2 (5 bases). The CDR3 is 15 amino acids. Trimming took off 4 bases at V and 1 base at J, with 13 bases between the two ends. Germline assignment: CDR1 MGHRA and CDR2 YSYEKL. The CDR3: CASSLADYIQETQYF. The part of the CDR3 DNA that was read is TGCGCCAGCAGCCTAGCAGACTACATCCAAGAGACC.

A few counts support this clone. The missing CDR3 end, 3 residues past where the read stops, is filled in from the germline J gene. The rearrangement uses TRBV6-1 and TRBJ2-7; 7 bases fit TRBD1. The CDR3 loop spans 14 amino acids. Trimming at V came to 3 bases and at J to 5 bases, leaving 7 bases not matched to a gene. The germline V gene encodes CDR1 MNHNS and CDR2 SASEGT. The sequenced part of the CDR3 DNA is TGTGCCAGCAGTGAGTTAGACAGGGCGAACGAG. Translating gives CASSELDRANE. The whole CDR3 region reads CASSELDRANEQYF.

This clone appeared many times. The read falls 3 residues short of the CDR3 end, and the missing part is taken from the germline J gene. This chain uses TRBV20-1 with TRBJ2-3; 7 bases match TRBD1. The germline V gene encodes CDR1 DFQATT and CDR2 SNEGSKA (reference sequence). Trimming cost V 6 bases and J 2 bases; bases outside gene matches: 5. The CDR3 runs to 13 residues. CDR3 in amino acids: CSATGLITDTQYF. The CDR3 DNA, read in part, is TGCAGTGCGACAGGGTTAATCACAGATACG.

This clone was recorded many times. The read finishes 3 residues shy of the CDR3 end, and the germline J gene is used to complete it. This sequence joins TRBV27 and TRBJ2-7, with TRBD1 as a possible D gene (5 bases). CDR3 length equals 15 residues. Per the germline V gene, CDR1 is MNHEY and CDR2 is SMNVEV (reference sequence). The ends were cut back, 0 bases at V and 2 bases at J, with 11 bases in the middle. The CDR3 bases that were read are TGTGCCAGCAGTTTATCGGCAGGGTTAACCTACGAG. It codes for CASSLSAGLTYE. The whole CDR3 protein reads CASSLSAGLTYEQYF.

This clone was found a few times. The CDR3 end is not reached by the read, which stops 3 residues before it; the germline J gene fills it in. The rearrangement joins TRBV30 to TRBJ2-1; TRBD2 matches at 9 bases. The CDR3 is 13 residues long. V dropped 5 bases and J dropped 5; count of bases not matched to a gene: 4. Germline lookup yields CDR1 GTSNPN and CDR2 SVGIG (reference sequence). The sequenced part of the CDR3 DNA is TGTGCCTGGGCCGGGACTAGCAACAATGAG. Translated: CAWAGTSNNE. The whole CDR3 is CAWAGTSNNEQFF.

This clone was seen at least ten times. The CDR3 end lies 3 residues beyond the end of the read and is filled in from the germline J gene. The rearrangement links TRBV29-1 to TRBJ2-7, with a weak D call TRBD2 (6 bases). This CDR3 is built from 15 residues. Trimming stripped 4 bases from V and 0 bases from J, with 16 bases between. In germline, CDR1 is SQVTM, CDR2 ANQGSEA. The CDR3 sequence is CSVGPLAGSSYEQYF. CDR3 bases read: TGCAGCGTTGGCCCATTGGCGGGGAGCTCCTACGAG.